This TCR beta chain was observed in a study of CD8 T cells in Susac syndrome. TCR beta sequencing covered blood CD8+ and CD4+ T cells. With regard to this clonotype: The antigen remains unidentified.

Study findings and constraints: Peak Susac CD8+ clonal expansion was seen in TEMRA cells and active patients.

The CDR3 consists of 14 residues. With 3 bases clipped from V and 9 bases from J, the junction kept 4 bases outside the gene matches. From germline, CDR1 is PRHDT and CDR2 FYEKMQ (reference sequence). Random-hexamer reverse transcription was applied to roughly 0.5 to 1 ug RNA. TCRdb re-called the immunoSEQ multiplex PCR reads through MiXCR, storing one row per CDR3 protein. Of under 70,000 distinct CDR3 sequences in the sample, 95% were seen once. The chain has TRBV13 and TRBJ1-6, with 8 bases that match TRBD1. The source material was CD8+ T cells from PBMCs. This sequence was found in a human donor with Susac syndrome. The CDR3 nucleotides read TGTGCCAGCAGCTTCGGACAGGGACTTTCACCCCTCCACTTT. It specifies CASSFGQGLSPLHF.